This T cell receptor beta chain was profiled in a study of blood T cell repertoires in COVID-19. Study-wide context: Material from acute and convalescent COVID-19 was sourced from the United States, Italy and Spain. The analysed material was cDNA or gDNA that came from T cells, B-cell-depleted T cells, or PBMCs.

As processed by the authors: Amplification from reference gene primers served as the basis for estimated nucleated cell counts. Profiling relied on immunoSEQ multiplex PCR, and the TCRdb table lists in-frame clones only, not all of them. The DNA gave D and trimming, while V, J and clone size come from that table. The data show approximately 250,000 clones, roughly 84% seen once. V lost 2 bases, J lost 5 bases, and 10 bases stayed unmatched. Per the germline V gene, CDR1 is GTSNPN and CDR2 is SVGIG (reference sequence). The CDR3 contains 15 residues. The TCR comes from a woman aged 45-65 years with acute or convalescent COVID-19. The chain combines TRBV30 with TRBJ1-2; 8 nucleotides line up with TRBD1. Sequences were obtained from peripheral blood. The CDR3 loop is CAWSYLDRGNYGYTF. In DNA form, the CDR3 reads TGTGCCTGGAGTTATTTAGACAGGGGAAATTATGGCTACACCTTC.